This entry lists 14 T cell receptor beta chains sequenced from one sample in a study of CD8 T cells in Susac syndrome. Random hexamers were used to reverse transcribe roughly 0.45 to 1 ug of RNA. TCRdb recomputed calls from the immunoSEQ multiplex PCR reads with MiXCR, one row per CDR3 protein. This sample has roughly 150,000 distinct CDR3 sequences, with about 94% found just once. Sequencing was performed on CD8+ T cells from PBMCs. The source is a human donor with multiple sclerosis.

The chain employs TRBV3-1 and TRBJ2-5, with D maybe TRBD1 (6 bases). This CDR3 spans 14 amino acids. CDR1 is LGHDT, CDR2 YNNKEL, per germline (reference sequence). The V end was cut by 3 bases, the J end by 4 bases, with 12 bases between. The CDR3 coding sequence is TGTGCCAGCAGCCACTTCGACAGGCGAGAGACCCAGTACTTC. The encoded protein is CASSHFDRRETQYF.

This clonotype was detected a few times. The chain is built from TRBV6-4 and TRBJ2-3; D is ambiguous. The CDR3 totals 13 residues. V lost 5 bases and J 0 bases, leaving 6 bases between the germline ends. Germline CDR1 MRHNA, CDR2 SNTAGT. The CDR3 nucleotides are TGTGCCAGCAGTTTGAGAAGCACAGATACGCAGTATTTT. Protein sequence: CASSLRSTDTQYF.

J is TRBJ2-1 and V is TRBV18; 11 positions agree with TRBD2. Germline CDR1 and CDR2: KGHSH and LQKENI. This CDR3 has 17 amino acids. The V gene end was trimmed by 2 bases and the J gene end by 4 bases; junction bases not matched to a gene: 7. This CDR3 reads CASSPEEASGRYNEQFF. The CDR3 DNA reads TGTGCCAGCTCACCAGAGGAGGCTAGCGGGAGGTACAATGAGCAGTTCTTC.

The rearrangement links TRBV9 to TRBJ1-2, with a tentative D call TRBD1 (6 bases). Deletions cut 4 bases from V and 7 bases from J, with 20 bases between. This CDR3 has 15 amino acids. Germline CDR1 and CDR2: SGDLS and YYNGEE. DNA of the CDR3: TGTGCCAGCAGCTCGCACTTTCACAGGGAGGGTGGCTACACCTTC. Translated, it gives CASSSHFHREGGYTF.

The rearrangement uses TRBV30 and TRBJ1-6; D remains ambiguous. Germline CDR1 reads GTSNPN; CDR2 reads SVGIG (reference sequence). The CDR3 covers 12 residues. The V end lost 3 bases, the J end lost 5 bases, and 5 bases lay between the germline ends. CDR3 region: CAWRQDNSPLHF. The CDR3 nucleotides are TGTGCCTGGAGACAAGATAATTCACCCCTCCACTTT.

The J gene is TRBJ2-3, the V gene TRBV2; D ambiguous. This CDR3 is built from 12 residues. V was trimmed by 6 bases and J by 3 bases, leaving 7 bases between them. The germline V gene encodes CDR1 SNHLY and CDR2 FYNNEI. The CDR3 nucleotides are TGTGCCAGCAGGGCCGGGACAGATACGCAGTATTTT. This sequence encodes CASRAGTDTQYF.

The chain has TRBV20-1 and TRBJ2-7; D is ambiguous. Trimming pared 4 bases from V and 5 bases from J, leaving 9 bases between. CDR1 and CDR2 (germline): DFQATT, SNEGSKA (reference sequence). The CDR3 sequence is 11 residues long. CDR3 sequence: CSAIPQNEQYF. The CDR3 nucleotides are TGCAGTGCTATCCCCCAGAACGAGCAGTACTTC.

This clonotype was seen a single time. This chain links TRBV27 with TRBJ2-1; 7 nucleotides line up with TRBD2. With 2 bases clipped from V and 5 bases from J, the junction kept 9 bases outside the gene matches. Per germline, CDR1 MNHEY and CDR2 SMNVEV (reference sequence). There are 16 residues in the CDR3. The CDR3 reads CASSLLVLAGDNEQFF. DNA of the CDR3: TGTGCCAGCAGTTTACTCGTACTCGCGGGAGACAATGAGCAGTTCTTC.

The chain combines TRBV12-3 or TRBV12-4 with TRBJ2-7; D may match TRBD1 or TRBD2 (5 bases each). V shed 5 bases and J shed 2 bases, with 19 bases lying between them. The CDR3 length is 16 residues. The CDR3 DNA follows: TGTGCCAGCAGTGCAGCCGGGACGAAACTGACCTACGAGCAGTACTTC. Its protein product is CASSAAGTKLTYEQYF.

The chain recombines TRBV6-6 with TRBJ1-5; 11 nucleotides match TRBD1. The CDR3 covers 15 residues. The junction had 8 bases not matched to a gene; V was cut back by 8 bases and J by 5 bases. The germline V gene has CDR1 MNHNY and CDR2 SVGAGI (reference sequence). In nucleotides, the CDR3 is TGTGCCAGCCGCCCAAGGGACAGGGGGGATCAGCCCCAGCATTTT. Amino acid sequence: CASRPRDRGDQPQHF.

This clonotype was detected a few times. This rearrangement joins TRBV6-4 to TRBJ2-3; 12 nucleotides agree with TRBD2. Germline loops: CDR1 MRHNA, CDR2 SNTAGT. The V gene end was trimmed by 4 bases and the J gene end by 2 bases; junction bases not matched to a gene: 1. The CDR3 is 15 residues long. The CDR3 bases are TGTGCCAGCAGTGCTAGCGGGGGGGCCACAGATACGCAGTATTTT. It specifies CASSASGGATDTQYF.

The V call is TRBV30, the J call TRBJ1-1; D gene unclear. Trimming removed 4 bases at V and 1 base at J, with 4 bases between. From germline, CDR1 is GTSNPN and CDR2 SVGIG (reference sequence). This CDR3 spans 11 amino acids. The CDR3 DNA is TGTGCCTGGAATAAGAACACTGAAGCTTTCTTT. Its translation: CAWNKNTEAFF.

J is TRBJ2-3 and V is TRBV5-1; 7 bases fit TRBD1. Germline V lookup: CDR1 SGHRS, CDR2 YFSETQ. CDR3 length: 16 residues. Unmatched junction bases numbered 9, after V lost 1 base and J lost 4 bases. As DNA, the CDR3 is TGCGCCAGCAGCTTGACCGGGACAGCAGCCGCAGATACGCAGTATTTT. Residues: CASSLTGTAAADTQYF.

V usage is TRBV29-1 and J usage is TRBJ2-7; D perhaps matches TRBD1 (6 bases). V was clipped by 5 bases and J by 1 base, with 12 bases between them. The CDR3 loop spans 13 amino acids. CDR1 SQVTM and CDR2 ANQGSEA come from the germline V gene. The CDR3 loop reads CSVLSDSSYEQYF. The CDR3 bases are TGCAGCGTTCTCTCGGACAGTTCCTACGAGCAGTACTTC.